Listed below are T cell receptor beta chains from one sample, sequenced in a study of T cells expressing NK-cell markers. TCRdb reanalyzed the 5' RACE reads, giving one entry per CDR3 protein sequence and no DNA. Here the sample table reports 350,000 to 450,000 distinct CDR3 sequences. Specimen: blood T cells: a sorted CD56 or NKG2C T cell subset, CD4+ or CD8+ T cells, or bulk PBMC T cells (not recorded which). The receptors originated from a man aged 18-69 years in good health. CDR3s include the opening cysteine and the closing phenylalanine or tryptophan. The order of the fields is CDR3 protein, J gene, V gene.

CDR3: CASSQEGARSYNEQFF
J: TRBJ2-1
V: TRBV3-1

CDR3: CASSLWENIETQYF
J: TRBJ2-5
V: TRBV12-3/TRBV12-4

CDR3: CATTKNLGTDTQYF
J: TRBJ2-3
V: TRBV19

CDR3: CSATGRARASTGELFF
J: TRBJ2-2
V: TRBV20-1

CDR3: CASRQALATDTQYF
J: TRBJ2-3
V: TRBV6-1

CDR3: CASSLSLAGVNVLTF
J: TRBJ2-6
V: TRBV7-8

CDR3: CASSTRTGPNSPLHF
J: TRBJ1-6
V: TRBV9

CDR3: CASSADKPFMLAKNIQYF
J: TRBJ2-4
V: TRBV6-4

CDR3: CASSLAGQGFEKLFF
J: TRBJ1-4
V: TRBV5-1

CDR3: CASSPTGRGFSTEAFF
J: TRBJ1-1
V: TRBV28

CDR3: CAISAADTQETQYF
J: TRBJ2-5
V: TRBV10-3

CDR3: CASSRVMQASFTDTQYF
J: TRBJ2-3
V: TRBV5-1

CDR3: CASRVDRAGNTIYF
J: TRBJ1-3
V: TRBV2

CDR3: CSASAPRGTYEQYF
J: TRBJ2-7
V: TRBV20-1

CDR3: CASSPFLVGFRDGNQPQHF
J: TRBJ1-5
V: TRBV18

CDR3: CATSDSHNYEQYF
J: TRBJ2-7
V: TRBV24-1

CDR3: CSVQGQNKRGGLITDTQYF
J: TRBJ2-3
V: TRBV29-1

CDR3: CASSPPEVNTEAFF
J: TRBJ1-1
V: TRBV7-9

CDR3: CASSLGIYRSSGNTIYF
J: TRBJ1-3
V: TRBV28

CDR3: CASSIQVPLGTTKRSYNEQFF
J: TRBJ2-1
V: TRBV7-6